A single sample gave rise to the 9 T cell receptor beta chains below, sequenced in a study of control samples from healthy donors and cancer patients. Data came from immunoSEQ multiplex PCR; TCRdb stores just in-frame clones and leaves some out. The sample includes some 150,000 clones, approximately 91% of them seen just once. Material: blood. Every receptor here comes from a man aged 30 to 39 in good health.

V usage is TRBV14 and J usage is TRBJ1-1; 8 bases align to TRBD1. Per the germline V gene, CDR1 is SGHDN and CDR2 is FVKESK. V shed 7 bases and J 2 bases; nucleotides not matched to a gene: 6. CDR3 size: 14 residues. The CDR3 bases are TGTGCCAGCACCCGGGACAGGCGAAACACTGAAGCTTTCTTT. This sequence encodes CASTRDRRNTEAFF.

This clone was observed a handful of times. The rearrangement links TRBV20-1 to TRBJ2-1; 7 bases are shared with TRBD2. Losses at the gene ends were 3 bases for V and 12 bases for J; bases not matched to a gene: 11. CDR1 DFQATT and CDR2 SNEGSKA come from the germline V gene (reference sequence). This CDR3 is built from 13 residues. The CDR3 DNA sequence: TGCAGTGCTAGTCTGGGACTATGGGCCAGGCAGTTCTTC. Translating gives CSASLGLWARQFF.

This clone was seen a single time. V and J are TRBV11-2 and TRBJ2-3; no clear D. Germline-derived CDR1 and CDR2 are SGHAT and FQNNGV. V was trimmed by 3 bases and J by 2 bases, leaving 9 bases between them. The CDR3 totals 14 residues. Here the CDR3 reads CASSFPQITDTQYF. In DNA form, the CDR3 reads TGTGCCAGCAGCTTCCCGCAGATCACAGATACGCAGTATTTT.

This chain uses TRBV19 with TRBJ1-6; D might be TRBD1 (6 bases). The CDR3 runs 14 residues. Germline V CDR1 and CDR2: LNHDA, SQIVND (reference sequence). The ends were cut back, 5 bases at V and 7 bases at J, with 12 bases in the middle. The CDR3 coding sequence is TGTGCCAGTAGTGGGGGGGCGGGGAATTCACCCCTCCACTTT. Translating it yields CASSGGAGNSPLHF.

The CDR3, as DNA: TGTGCCAGTAGTTACCCGGGCAGTAACACTGAAGCTTTCTTT. Translating it yields CASSYPGSNTEAFF. This chain joins TRBV19 and TRBJ1-1, with D hard to call. Looked up from germline, CDR1 is LNHDA and CDR2 is SQIVND (reference sequence). The CDR3 extends over 14 amino acids. The V end lost 5 bases, the J end lost 2 bases, and 12 bases lay between the germline ends.

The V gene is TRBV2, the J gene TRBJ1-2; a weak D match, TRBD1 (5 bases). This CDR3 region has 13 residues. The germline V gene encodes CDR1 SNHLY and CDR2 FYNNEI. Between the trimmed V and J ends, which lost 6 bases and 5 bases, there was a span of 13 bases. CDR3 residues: CASSAGQRYGYTF. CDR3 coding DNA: TGTGCCAGCAGCGCTGGACAAAGGTATGGCTACACCTTC.

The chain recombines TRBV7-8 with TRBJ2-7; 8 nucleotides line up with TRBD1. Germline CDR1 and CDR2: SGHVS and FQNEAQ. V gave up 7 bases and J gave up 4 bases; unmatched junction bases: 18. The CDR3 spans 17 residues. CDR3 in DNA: TGTGCCAGCACCGGGCGGCCGAGTAGGGACAGGCCATACGAGCAGTACTTC. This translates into CASTGRPSRDRPYEQYF.

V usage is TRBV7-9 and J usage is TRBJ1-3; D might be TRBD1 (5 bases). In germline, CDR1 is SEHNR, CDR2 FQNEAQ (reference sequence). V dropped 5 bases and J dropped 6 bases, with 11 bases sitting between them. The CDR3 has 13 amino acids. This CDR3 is CASSGGEENTIYF. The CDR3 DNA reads TGTGCCAGCAGCGGGGGGGAAGAAAACACCATATATTTT.

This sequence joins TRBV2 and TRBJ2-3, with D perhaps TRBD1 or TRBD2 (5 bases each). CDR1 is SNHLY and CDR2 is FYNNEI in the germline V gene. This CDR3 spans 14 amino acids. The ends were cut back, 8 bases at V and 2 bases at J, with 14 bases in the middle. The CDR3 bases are TGTGCCAGCTCGAGAGGGACGCTCACAGATACGCAGTATTTT. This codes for CASSRGTLTDTQYF.